This T cell receptor (beta chain) is from a study of Ad26.COV2.S vaccination and SARS-CoV-2 variants. Findings and limits, study-wide: Placebo recipients showed lower spike-specific TCR breadth than vaccinees. Analyses that measured TCR breadth and depth may have underestimated total T cell responses. Placebo and vaccine recipients had non-spike TCR breadth that was similar.

Clones were read by immunoSEQ multiplex PCR, and TCRdb kept only the in-frame ones, dropping some. The sample gives over 85,000 clones, 80% of which show up once; roughly 17% is in the top ten. A few counts support this clone. Its target is not known. The sample consisted of peripheral blood, taken after recovery from COVID-19. The TCR comes from a human donor who had recovered from COVID-19.

The CDR3 sequence is CASSSERGGQETQYF. CDR3 sequence (DNA): TGTGCCAGCAGCTCGGAGCGGGGGGGCCAAGAGACCCAGTACTTC. The chain uses TRBV7-9 and TRBJ2-5; 10 bases are shared with TRBD2. Trimming at V came to 4 bases and at J to 1 base, leaving 3 bases not matched to a gene. This CDR3 has 15 amino acids. The germline CDR1 and CDR2 sequences are SEHNR and FQNEAQ (reference sequence).